A selection of T cell receptor beta chains follows, all from one sample in a study of T cell clones after liver transplantation. Measured with immunoSEQ multiplex PCR; TCRdb has only the in-frame clones, and not every one. The data show some 80,000 clones, 84% seen once. Sample: CD4+ T cells from blood, taken less than 50 months after liver transplant. The receptor source for this set is a human patient who received a liver transplant. Some T cells may be graft donor cells. Both conserved end residues are trimmed from each CDR3.

V	J	CDR3
TRBV18	TRBJ2-7	ASSAGALYEQY
TRBV7-9	TRBJ2-2	ASSSRKGTQGSGELF
TRBV4-1	TRBJ1-5	ASSQVGYSNQPQH
TRBV30	TRBJ1-2	AWRRDRPYGYT
TRBV25-1	TRBJ2-7	ATQSYEQY
TRBV9	TRBJ2-2	ASSSGLAANTGELF
TRBV28	TRBJ2-4	ASRQMTGTNIQY
TRBV29-1	TRBJ2-3	SVEQGADTQY
TRBV28	TRBJ2-7	ASSTYRTGLAYEQY
TRBV6-1	TRBJ1-5	ASSETGVRPQH
TRBV7-3	TRBJ2-3	ASSQGRITDTQY
TRBV25-1	TRBJ2-3	ASSGYRERADTQY
TRBV27	TRBJ2-4	ASSIRTGSGDIQY
TRBV5-5	TRBJ2-7	ASSLIGGEQY
TRBV5-4	TRBJ2-1	ASSLGGPGNSYNEQF
TRBV28	TRBJ2-1	ASFPSGTVKVGVYNEQF
TRBV5-6	TRBJ2-7	ASSFQYEQY
TRBV7-9	TRBJ2-2	ASSLGTSGNTGELF
TRBV5-1	TRBJ2-7	ASSRDPERVNYEQY
TRBV4-2	TRBJ2-3	ASSQGARAAGTDTQY
TRBV11-2	TRBJ2-3	ASSWGGFSDASTDTQY
TRBV9	TRBJ2-6	ASKGIGANVLT
TRBV18	TRBJ2-2	ASSPSGFLPGELF
TRBV6-6	TRBJ2-3	ASSPGTSGYTDTQY
TRBV27	TRBJ1-2	ASSGGGQSTNYGYT
TRBV13	TRBJ2-3	ASSLRTGGGTDTQY
TRBV19	TRBJ1-2	ASSAGDYGYT
TRBV7-3	TRBJ1-1	ASSLTLGGSTEAF
TRBV11-3	TRBJ2-3	ASSLGRPDTQY
TRBV6-1	TRBJ2-1	ASSEGRNNEQF
TRBV19	TRBJ1-2	ASIRQDSTYGYT
TRBV19	TRBJ2-2	ASSTPRDYKNTGELF
TRBV7-8	TRBJ1-4	ASSLGQKQKNEKLF
TRBV12-5	TRBJ1-1	ASGTTDTEAF
TRBV6-1	TRBJ2-3	ASNRGTDTQY
TRBV5-1	TRBJ2-1	ASSTGLGTYEQF
TRBV7-9	TRBJ1-1	ASSKQGATEAF
TRBV9	TRBJ2-7	ASSVRAGREQY
TRBV10-3	TRBJ2-2	ASSLDRWAGELF
TRBV19	TRBJ1-4	ASSSTGTGGMSNEKLF
TRBV7-3	TRBJ2-2	ASSLSGTGFTGELF
TRBV5-4	TRBJ1-1	ASRRTTRDTEAF
TRBV2	TRBJ2-5	ASNSLAGAQTQY
TRBV29-1	TRBJ2-3	SVRTGGSDTQY
TRBV7-9	TRBJ2-7	ASGQLSYEQY
TRBV7-9	TRBJ2-3	VAGEGNTQY
TRBV11-2	TRBJ2-3	ASSTRTGEITDTQY
TRBV11-3	TRBJ2-3	ASSPRRGGTDTQY
TRBV18	TRBJ2-7	ASSPAGTGGGYEQY
TRBV7-3	TRBJ2-1	ASSLRAGGPYNEQF